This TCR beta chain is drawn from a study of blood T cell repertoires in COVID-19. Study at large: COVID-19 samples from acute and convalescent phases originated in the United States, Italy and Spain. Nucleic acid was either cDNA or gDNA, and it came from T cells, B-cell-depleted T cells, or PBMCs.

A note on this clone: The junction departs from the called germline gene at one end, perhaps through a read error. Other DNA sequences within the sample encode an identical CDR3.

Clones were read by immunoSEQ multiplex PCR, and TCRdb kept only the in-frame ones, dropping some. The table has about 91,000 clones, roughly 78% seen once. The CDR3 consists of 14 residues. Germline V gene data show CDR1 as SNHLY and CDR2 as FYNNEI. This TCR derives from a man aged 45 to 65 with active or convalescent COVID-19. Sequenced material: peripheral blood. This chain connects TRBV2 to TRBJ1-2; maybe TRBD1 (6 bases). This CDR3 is CASSDTQGTYGYTF. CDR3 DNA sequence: TGTGCCAGCAGTGACACCCAGGGGACCTATGGCTACACTTTC.